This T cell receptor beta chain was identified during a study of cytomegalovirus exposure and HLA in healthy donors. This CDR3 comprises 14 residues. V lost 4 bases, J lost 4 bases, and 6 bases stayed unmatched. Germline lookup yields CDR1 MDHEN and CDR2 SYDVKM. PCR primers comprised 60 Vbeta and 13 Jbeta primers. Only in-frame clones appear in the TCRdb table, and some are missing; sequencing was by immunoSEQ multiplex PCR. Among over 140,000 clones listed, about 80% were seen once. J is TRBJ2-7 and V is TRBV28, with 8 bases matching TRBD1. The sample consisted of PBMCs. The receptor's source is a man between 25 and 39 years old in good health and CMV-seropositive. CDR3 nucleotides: TGTGCCAGCAGTTGGGGGACAGGAGATTACGAGCAGTACTTC. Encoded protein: CASSWGTGDYEQYF.